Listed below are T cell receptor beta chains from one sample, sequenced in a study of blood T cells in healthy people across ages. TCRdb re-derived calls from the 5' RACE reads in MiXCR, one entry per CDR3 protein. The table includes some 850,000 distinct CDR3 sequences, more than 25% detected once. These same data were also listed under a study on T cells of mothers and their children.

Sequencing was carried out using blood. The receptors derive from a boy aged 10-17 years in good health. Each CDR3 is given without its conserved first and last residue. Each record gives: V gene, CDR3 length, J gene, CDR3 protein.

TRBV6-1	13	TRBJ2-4	ASSVRGVAKNIQY
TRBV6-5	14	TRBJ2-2	ASSYFRQGGSGELF
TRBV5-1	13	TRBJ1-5	ASSLTTGVNQPQH
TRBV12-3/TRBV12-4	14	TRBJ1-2	ASSLGQARSGFGYT
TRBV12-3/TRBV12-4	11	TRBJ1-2	ASSSQGAMSYT
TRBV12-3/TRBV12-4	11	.	ASRRDRNYEQY
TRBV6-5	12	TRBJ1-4	ASRGTPGREKLF
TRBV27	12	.	ASSLSSGINEQF
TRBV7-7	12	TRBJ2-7	ASSVTSGSYEQY
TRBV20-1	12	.	SARRRSGQETQY
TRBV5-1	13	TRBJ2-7	ASSSMTGGIDEQY
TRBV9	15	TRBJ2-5	ASSGNPGLAGKETQY
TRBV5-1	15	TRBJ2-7	ASSTTPTGTGGGEQY
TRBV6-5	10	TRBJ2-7	ASKRQGWEQY
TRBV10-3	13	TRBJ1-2	ASSSDITGYYGYT
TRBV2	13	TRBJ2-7	ASDRGWQGAAEQY
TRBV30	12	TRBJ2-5	AWSTGDRGQAQY